These T cell receptor beta chains were read from a single sample in a study of blood T cell repertoires in COVID-19. TCRdb keeps only in-frame clones here, not all; method: immunoSEQ multiplex PCR. This table has tens of thousands of clones, around 91% appearing once. The sequencing input was peripheral blood. The receptors here all came from a human donor in a cohort sampled during active COVID-19. Both conserved end residues are part of each CDR3. The D gene is left open where the match is weak. The size of a clone is reported for some rows only, either as once, few or many, or as a class for expanded clones.

CDR3aa: CASSPGLAGVNEQFF
CDR3nt: TGTGCCAGCAGCCCCGGACTAGCGGGAGTCAATGAGCAGTTCTTC
d_gene: TRBD2
abundance: NA
v_gene: TRBV6-5
j_gene: TRBJ2-1

CDR3aa: CASTTDRNTEAFF
CDR3nt: TGTGCCAGCACGACGGACAGGAACACTGAAGCTTTCTTT
d_gene: NA
abundance: NA
v_gene: TRBV2
j_gene: TRBJ1-1

CDR3aa: CASSVQGAVAKNIQYF
CDR3nt: TGCGCCAGCAGCGTACAGGGGGCTGTGGCCAAAAACATTCAGTACTTC
d_gene: TRBD1
abundance: NA
v_gene: TRBV5-1
j_gene: TRBJ2-4

CDR3aa: CASSLAGSTDTQYF
CDR3nt: TGTGCCAGCAGCCTAGCGGGGAGCACAGATACGCAGTATTTT
d_gene: TRBD2
abundance: few
v_gene: TRBV7-3
j_gene: TRBJ2-3

CDR3aa: CASSFWTSSGNTIYF
CDR3nt: TGTGCCAGCAGCTTCTGGACATCCTCTGGAAACACCATATATTTT
d_gene: NA
abundance: NA
v_gene: TRBV7-9
j_gene: TRBJ1-3

CDR3aa: CASSEYGTGMDGYTF
CDR3nt: TGTGCCAGCAGTGAATACGGGACAGGGATGGATGGCTACACCTTC
d_gene: TRBD1
abundance: NA
v_gene: TRBV25-1
j_gene: TRBJ1-2

CDR3aa: CASTVGQGSSYNSPLHF
CDR3nt: NA
d_gene: NA
abundance: NA
v_gene: TRBV21-1
j_gene: TRBJ1-6

CDR3aa: CASRLLAGQETQYF
CDR3nt: TGTGCCAGCAGACTACTAGCGGGGCAAGAGACCCAGTACTTC
d_gene: TRBD2
abundance: NA
v_gene: TRBV3-1/TRBV3-2
j_gene: TRBJ2-5

CDR3aa: CSASSGTGGSQPQHF
CDR3nt: TGCAGTGCTAGTTCCGGGACAGGGGGGAGTCAGCCCCAGCATTTT
d_gene: TRBD1
abundance: NA
v_gene: TRBV20-1
j_gene: TRBJ1-5

CDR3aa: CASSQRSGGVETQYF
CDR3nt: TGTGCCAGCAGCCAACGGTCTGGGGGCGTAGAGACCCAGTACTTC
d_gene: NA
abundance: NA
v_gene: TRBV3-1/TRBV3-2
j_gene: TRBJ2-5

CDR3aa: CASSPADRGGTEAFF
CDR3nt: TGCGCCAGCAGCCCAGCGGACAGGGGAGGGACTGAAGCTTTCTTT
d_gene: TRBD1
abundance: few
v_gene: TRBV5-1
j_gene: TRBJ1-1

CDR3aa: CASRRTSVAYNEQFF
CDR3nt: TGTGCCAGCAGAAGGACTAGCGTGGCCTACAATGAGCAGTTCTTC
d_gene: TRBD2
abundance: NA
v_gene: TRBV6-6
j_gene: TRBJ2-1

CDR3aa: CASSSGRALNEQFF
CDR3nt: TGTGCCAGTAGTAGCGGGAGGGCCCTTAATGAGCAGTTCTTC
d_gene: TRBD2
abundance: NA
v_gene: TRBV19
j_gene: TRBJ2-1

CDR3aa: CAWEQGHADTQYF
CDR3nt: TGTGCCTGGGAACAGGGACATGCAGATACGCAGTATTTT
d_gene: NA
abundance: NA
v_gene: TRBV30
j_gene: TRBJ2-3

CDR3aa: CASSPEGRKSNQPQHF
CDR3nt: TGCGCCAGCAGCCCGGAGGGGAGGAAGAGCAATCAGCCCCAGCATTTT
d_gene: NA
abundance: NA
v_gene: TRBV4-1
j_gene: TRBJ1-5

CDR3aa: CASSLAGEAGYEQYF
CDR3nt: TGTGCCAGCAGTTTAGCGGGGGAGGCCGGCTACGAGCAGTACTTC
d_gene: TRBD2
abundance: NA
v_gene: TRBV27
j_gene: TRBJ2-7

CDR3aa: CASEVAGGSYEQYF
CDR3nt: TGTGCCTCGGAAGTAGCGGGAGGCAGCTACGAGCAGTACTTC
d_gene: TRBD2
abundance: once
v_gene: TRBV30
j_gene: TRBJ2-7

CDR3aa: CASSRGEVQETQYF
CDR3nt: TGTGCCAGCAGCCGGGGGGAGGTGCAAGAGACCCAGTACTTC
d_gene: TRBD2
abundance: NA
v_gene: TRBV5-8
j_gene: TRBJ2-5

CDR3aa: CASSLLGQGYQPQHF
CDR3nt: TGTGCCAGCAGTTTATTAGGACAGGGATATCAGCCCCAGCATTTT
d_gene: TRBD1
abundance: NA
v_gene: TRBV28
j_gene: TRBJ1-5

CDR3aa: CASKILGSNEQFF
CDR3nt: TGTGCCAGTAAGATACTAGGGTCCAATGAGCAGTTCTTC
d_gene: NA
abundance: NA
v_gene: TRBV19
j_gene: TRBJ2-1

CDR3aa: CASSLRGSHEQYF
CDR3nt: TGTGCCAGCAGTCTACGAGGGAGTCACGAGCAGTACTTC
d_gene: NA
abundance: NA
v_gene: TRBV6-5
j_gene: TRBJ2-7

CDR3aa: CASSRTSGSHEQFF
CDR3nt: TGTGCCAGTTCAAGGACTAGCGGGAGTCATGAGCAGTTCTTC
d_gene: TRBD2
abundance: NA
v_gene: TRBV19
j_gene: TRBJ2-1

CDR3aa: CASSLGQVNTGELFF
CDR3nt: TGTGCCAGCAGCCTGGGACAGGTCAACACCGGGGAGCTGTTTTTT
d_gene: TRBD1
abundance: NA
v_gene: TRBV5-4
j_gene: TRBJ2-2

CDR3aa: CASSRDSPNEKLFF
CDR3nt: TGCGCCAGCAGCAGGGACAGTCCTAATGAAAAACTGTTTTTT
d_gene: TRBD1
abundance: NA
v_gene: TRBV5-1
j_gene: TRBJ1-4

CDR3aa: CASSLNPTGGLEKLFF
CDR3nt: TGTGCCAGCAGCTTAAATCCAACAGGGGGATTAGAAAAACTGTTTTTT
d_gene: TRBD1
abundance: once
v_gene: TRBV5-4
j_gene: TRBJ1-4